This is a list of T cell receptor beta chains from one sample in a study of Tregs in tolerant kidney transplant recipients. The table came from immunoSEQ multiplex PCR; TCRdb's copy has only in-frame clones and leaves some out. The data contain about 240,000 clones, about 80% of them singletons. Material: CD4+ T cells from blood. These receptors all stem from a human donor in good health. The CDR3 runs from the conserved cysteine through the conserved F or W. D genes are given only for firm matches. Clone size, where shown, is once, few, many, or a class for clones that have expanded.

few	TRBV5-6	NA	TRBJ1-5	CASSTRLKDGRTNQPQHF	TGTGCCAGCAGCACCCGTTTGAAGGACGGTCGAACCAATCAGCCCCAGCATTTT
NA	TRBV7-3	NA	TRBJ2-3	CASSLIGRGSPTDTQYF	TGTGCCAGCAGCTTAATTGGCAGGGGCAGTCCCACAGATACGCAGTATTTT
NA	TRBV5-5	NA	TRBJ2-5	CASRWGERGRGETQYF	TGTGCCAGCAGATGGGGGGAGAGGGGCAGGGGAGAGACCCAGTACTTC
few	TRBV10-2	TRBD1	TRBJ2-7	CASSFPGQGVDEQYF	TGCGCCAGCAGCTTTCCGGGACAGGGAGTCGACGAGCAGTACTTC
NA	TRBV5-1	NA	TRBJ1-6	CASSTYTDTNSPLHF	TGCGCCAGCAGCACCTACACGGATACTAATTCACCCCTCCACTTT
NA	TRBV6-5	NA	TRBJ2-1	CASRSGDGEQFF	TGTGCCAGCAGGTCCGGGGATGGTGAGCAGTTCTTC
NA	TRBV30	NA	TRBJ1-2	CAWRQTGSYGYTF	TGTGCCTGGAGGCAAACAGGGAGCTATGGCTACACCTTC
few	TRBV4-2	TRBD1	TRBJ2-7	CASSQPGQGPEQYF	TGTGCCAGCAGCCAGCCGGGACAGGGGCCCGAGCAGTACTTC
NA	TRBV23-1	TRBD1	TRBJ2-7	CASSQYGDRAGNEQYF	TGCGCCAGCAGTCAATACGGGGACAGGGCGGGAAACGAGCAGTACTTC
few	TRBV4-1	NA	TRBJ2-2	CASSQRVDRGELFF	TGCGCCAGCAGCCAGAGGGTGGATCGGGGGGAGCTGTTTTTT
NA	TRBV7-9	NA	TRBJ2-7	CASSLVGSGYSYEQYF	TGTGCCAGCAGCTTAGTAGGGTCAGGGTACTCCTACGAGCAGTACTTC
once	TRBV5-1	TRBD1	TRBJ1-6	CASSPQGANSPLHF	TGCGCCAGCAGCCCCCAGGGGGCTAATTCACCCCTCCACTTT
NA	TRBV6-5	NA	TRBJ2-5	CASSERDQETQYF	TGTGCCAGCAGTGAGCGGGACCAAGAGACCCAGTACTTC
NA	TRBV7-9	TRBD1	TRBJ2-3	CASSLGQGTTDTQYF	TGTGCCAGCAGCTTAGGACAGGGGACCACAGATACGCAGTATTTT
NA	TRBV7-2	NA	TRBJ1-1	CASSLAGLGLSTEAFF	TGTGCCAGCAGCTTAGCGGGACTGGGATTGAGCACTGAAGCTTTCTTT
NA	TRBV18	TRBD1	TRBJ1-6	CASSQRQGVGNSPLHF	TGTGCCAGCTCCCAGAGGCAGGGGGTTGGAAATTCACCCCTCCACTTT
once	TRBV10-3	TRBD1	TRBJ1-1	CAISAGGGGMNTEAFF	TGTGCCATCAGCGCAGGGGGCGGAGGGATGAACACTGAAGCTTTCTTT
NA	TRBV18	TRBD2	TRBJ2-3	CASSGLARTPPTQYF	TGTGCCAGCTCGGGACTAGCAAGAACCCCACCTACGCAGTATTTT
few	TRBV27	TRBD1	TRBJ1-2	CASSPDRAGSYTF	TGTGCCAGCAGCCCAGACAGGGCAGGGAGCTACACCTTC
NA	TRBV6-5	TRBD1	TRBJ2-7	CASSAGQGSSYEQYF	TGTGCCAGCAGCGCGGGACAGGGAAGCTCCTACGAGCAGTACTTC
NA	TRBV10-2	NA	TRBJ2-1	CASSPTGTHYNEQFF	TGCGCCAGCAGCCCAACCGGGACGCATTACAATGAGCAGTTCTTC
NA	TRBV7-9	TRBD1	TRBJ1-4	CASSPGTGGLGANEKLFF	TGTGCCAGCAGCCCCGGGACAGGGGGCCTTGGGGCTAATGAAAAACTGTTTTTT
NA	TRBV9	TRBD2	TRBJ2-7	CASSGGLAVSYEQYF	TGTGCCAGCAGCGGCGGACTAGCGGTTTCCTACGAGCAGTACTTC
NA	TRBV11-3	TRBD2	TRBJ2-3	CASSLGISGSGDTQYF	TGTGCCAGCAGCTTAGGGATTAGCGGGAGTGGAGATACGCAGTATTTT
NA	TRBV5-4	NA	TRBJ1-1	CASSLVGGMNTEAFF	TGTGCCAGCAGCTTGGTGGGGGGAATGAACACTGAAGCTTTCTTT
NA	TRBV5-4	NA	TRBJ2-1	CASSLGGGGPLGHEQFF	TGTGCCAGCAGCTTAGGGGGGGGCGGTCCACTGGGTCATGAGCAGTTCTTC
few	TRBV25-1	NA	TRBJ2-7	CASSESGLYEQYF	TGTGCCAGCAGTGAATCCGGTCTCTACGAGCAGTACTTC
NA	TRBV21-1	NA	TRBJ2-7	CASSMGGGTQSGGRKPYEQYF	TGTGCCAGCAGCATGGGGGGGGGCACCCAAAGTGGCGGGAGGAAACCCTACGAGCAGTACTTC
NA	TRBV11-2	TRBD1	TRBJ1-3	CASSQKYGTGGSGNTIYF	TGTGCCAGCAGCCAAAAATATGGGACAGGGGGCTCTGGAAACACCATATATTTT
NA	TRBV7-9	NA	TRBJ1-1	CASSLPHPGTANTEAFF	TGTGCCAGCAGCTTACCACACCCAGGGACGGCGAACACTGAAGCTTTCTTT
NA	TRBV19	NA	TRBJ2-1	CASSAGPRAYNEQFF	TGTGCCAGTAGTGCGGGCCCCCGCGCCTACAATGAGCAGTTCTTC
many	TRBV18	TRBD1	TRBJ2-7	CASSPMAGGYYEQYF	TGTGCCAGCTCACCAATGGCAGGGGGCTACTACGAGCAGTACTTC
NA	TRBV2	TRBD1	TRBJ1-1	CASSETGGVDGEAFF	TGTGCCAGCAGTGAGACAGGGGGAGTAGACGGTGAAGCTTTCTTT
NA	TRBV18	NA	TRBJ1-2	CASAERGIGGYTF	TGTGCCAGCGCAGAAAGGGGAATAGGCGGCTACACCTTC
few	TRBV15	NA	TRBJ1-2	CATADETGVNYGYTF	TGTGCCACCGCCGATGAGACAGGAGTTAACTATGGCTACACCTTC
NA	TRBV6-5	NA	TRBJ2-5	CASSYWRGETQYF	TGTGCCAGCAGTTACTGGCGAGGCGAGACCCAGTACTTC
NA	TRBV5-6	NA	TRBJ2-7	CASSSWSGVKAYEQYF	TGTGCCAGCAGCTCTTGGTCAGGGGTAAAAGCTTACGAGCAGTACTTC
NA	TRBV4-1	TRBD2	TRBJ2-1	CASSPGLAGYNEQFF	TGCGCCAGCAGCCCGGGACTAGCGGGGTACAATGAGCAGTTCTTC
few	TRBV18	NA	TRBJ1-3	CASSQGVHSGNTIYF	TGTGCCAGCTCACAAGGGGTACACTCTGGAAACACCATATATTTT
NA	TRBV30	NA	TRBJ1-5	CAWSSVGNQPQHF	TGTGCCTGGAGCTCGGTCGGGAATCAGCCCCAGCATTTT
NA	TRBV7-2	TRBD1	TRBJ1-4	CASSLGDRGEKLFF	TGTGCCAGCAGCTTAGGGGACAGGGGGGAAAAACTGTTTTTT
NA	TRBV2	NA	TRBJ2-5	CASSEAGIKTQYF	TGTGCCAGCAGTGAAGCAGGGATTAAGACCCAGTACTTC
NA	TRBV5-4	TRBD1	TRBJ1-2	CASSLGGGTGYGYTF	TGTGCCAGCAGCTTGGGAGGAGGGACAGGCTATGGCTACACCTTC
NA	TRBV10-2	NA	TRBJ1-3	CASSESSGYSGNTIYF	TGCGCCAGCAGTGAGTCGTCAGGGTACTCTGGAAACACCATATATTTT
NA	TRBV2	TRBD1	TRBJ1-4	CASRGTGPNEKLFF	TGTGCCAGCAGAGGGACAGGCCCGAATGAAAAACTGTTTTTT
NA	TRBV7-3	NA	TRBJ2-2	CASSFGNTGELFF	TGTGCCAGCAGCTTTGGAAACACCGGGGAGCTGTTTTTT
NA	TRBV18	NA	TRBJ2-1	CASSPPTSSQTNEQFF	TGTGCCAGCTCACCACCCACTAGCAGTCAAACCAATGAGCAGTTCTTC
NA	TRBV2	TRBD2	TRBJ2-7	CASSQGLAGYEQYF	TGTGCCAGCAGTCAGGGACTAGCGGGTTACGAGCAGTACTTC
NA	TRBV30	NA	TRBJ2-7	CAWIVGSYEQYF	TGTGCCTGGATAGTCGGTTCCTACGAGCAGTACTTC
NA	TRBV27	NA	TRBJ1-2	CASSFSRWNYGYTF	TGTGCCAGCAGTTTTTCCAGGTGGAACTATGGCTACACCTTC
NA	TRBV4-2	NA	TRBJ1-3	CASSHPDSSRNTIYF	TGTGCCAGCAGCCACCCGGACAGCTCAAGAAACACCATATATTTT
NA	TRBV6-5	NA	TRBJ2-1	CASSYGGAGSYNEQFF	TGTGCCAGCAGTTACGGGGGAGCCGGGTCCTACAATGAGCAGTTCTTC
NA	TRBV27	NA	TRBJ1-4	CASRSPGTNEKLFF	TGTGCCAGCAGAAGTCCCGGGACCAATGAAAAACTGTTTTTT
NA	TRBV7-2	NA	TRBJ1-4	CASSPTATNEKLFF	TGTGCCAGCAGCCCAACCGCAACTAATGAAAAACTGTTTTTT
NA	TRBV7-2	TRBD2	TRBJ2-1	CASSSPLAGGYNEQFF	TGTGCCAGCAGCTCGCCACTAGCGGGGGGTTACAATGAGCAGTTCTTC